This entry is about one T cell receptor (beta chain). Original processing notes: By means of reference gene primer amplification, nucleated cell counts were estimated. The assay was immunoSEQ multiplex PCR, and TCRdb's table has in-frame clones only and misses some. V and J calls and clone size are copied from that table; D and trimming were computed from the DNA. The table includes 200,000 or so clones, 70% to 90% detected once. These data originate in a study of blood T cell repertoires in COVID-19. Study at large: Samples of COVID-19 (acute and convalescent) were obtained from the United States, Italy and Spain. PBMCs, B-cell-depleted T cells, or T cells were the source of the cDNA or gDNA that made up the material.

The CDR3 has 16 amino acids. Losses at the gene ends were 1 base for V and 0 bases for J; bases not matched to a gene: 2. Germline V gene sequence: CDR1 LGHNA, CDR2 YSLEER. The specimen was peripheral blood. The rearrangement uses TRBV4-3 and TRBJ2-2; the match to TRBD1 covers 7 bases. This sequence originates from a woman aged 45-65 years with acute or convalescent COVID-19. CDR3 amino acids: CASSQGQGPNTGELFF. As DNA, the CDR3 is TGCGCCAGCAGCCAAGGACAGGGCCCGAACACCGGGGAGCTGTTTTTT.